This TCR beta chain emerged from a study of blood T cell repertoires in COVID-19. Turning to the study itself: Whether acute or convalescent, the COVID-19 samples came from the United States, Italy and Spain.

Only in-frame clones appear in the TCRdb table, and some are missing; sequencing was by immunoSEQ multiplex PCR. In the table there are roughly 250,000 clones, over 80% of which are singletons. Participants, about 18 to 90 years old, spanned 25 or so US areas. V was clipped by 4 bases and J by 8 bases, with 14 bases between them. This CDR3 has 13 residues. Germline-derived CDR1 and CDR2 are KGHSH and LQKENI. The TCR was taken from a human donor in a cohort exposed to, infected with or recovered from COVID-19 (not recorded which). The donor label of this sample is uncertain. This sequence joins TRBV18 and TRBJ1-1; possible D gene TRBD1, 5 bases. Sequencing input: PBMCs or T cells enriched from blood (not recorded which). The CDR3 here is CASSQQGGGEAFF. In DNA, the CDR3 is TGTGCCAGCTCACAGCAGGGCGGAGGGGAAGCTTTCTTT.